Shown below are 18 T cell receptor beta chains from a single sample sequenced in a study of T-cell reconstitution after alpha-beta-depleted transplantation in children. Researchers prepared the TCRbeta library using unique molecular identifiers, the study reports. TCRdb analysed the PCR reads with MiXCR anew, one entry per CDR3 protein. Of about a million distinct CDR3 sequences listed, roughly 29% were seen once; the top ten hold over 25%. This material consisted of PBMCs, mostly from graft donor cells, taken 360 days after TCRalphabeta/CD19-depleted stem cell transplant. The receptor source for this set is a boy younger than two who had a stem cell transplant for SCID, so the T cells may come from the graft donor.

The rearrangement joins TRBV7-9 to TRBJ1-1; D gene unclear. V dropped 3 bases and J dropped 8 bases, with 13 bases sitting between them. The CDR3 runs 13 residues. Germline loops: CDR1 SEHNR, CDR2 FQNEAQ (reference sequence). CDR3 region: CASSFSGPAEAFF. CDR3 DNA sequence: TGTGCCAGCAGCTTCTCGGGCCCAGCAGAAGCTTTCTTT.

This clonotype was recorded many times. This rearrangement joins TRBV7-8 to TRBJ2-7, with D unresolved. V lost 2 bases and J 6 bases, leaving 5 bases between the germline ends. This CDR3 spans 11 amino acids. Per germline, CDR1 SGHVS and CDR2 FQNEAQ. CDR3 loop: CASSLRFEQYF. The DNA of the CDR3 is TGTGCCAGCAGCTTAAGGTTCGAGCAGTACTTC.

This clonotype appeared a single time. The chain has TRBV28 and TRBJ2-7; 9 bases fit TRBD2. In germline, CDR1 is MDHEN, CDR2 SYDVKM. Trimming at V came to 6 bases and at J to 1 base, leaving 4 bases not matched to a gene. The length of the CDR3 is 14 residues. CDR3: CASRGTSKSYEQYF. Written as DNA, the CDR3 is TGTGCCAGCAGGGGGACTAGCAAATCCTACGAGCAGTACTTC.

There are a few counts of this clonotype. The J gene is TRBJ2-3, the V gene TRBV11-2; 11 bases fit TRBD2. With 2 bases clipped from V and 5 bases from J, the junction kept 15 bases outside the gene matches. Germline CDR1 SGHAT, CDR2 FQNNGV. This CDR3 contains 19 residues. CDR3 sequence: CASSLYVVASGGYGDTQYF. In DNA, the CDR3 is TGTGCCAGCAGCTTATATGTTGTAGCTAGCGGGGGGTATGGAGATACGCAGTATTTT.

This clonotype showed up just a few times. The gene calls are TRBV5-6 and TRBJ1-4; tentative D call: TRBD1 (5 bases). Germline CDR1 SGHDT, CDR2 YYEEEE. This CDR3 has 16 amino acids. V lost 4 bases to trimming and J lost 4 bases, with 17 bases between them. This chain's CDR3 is CASSPQRPGLNEKLFF. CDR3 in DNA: TGTGCCAGCAGCCCGCAACGCCCGGGGCTTAATGAAAAACTGTTTTTT.

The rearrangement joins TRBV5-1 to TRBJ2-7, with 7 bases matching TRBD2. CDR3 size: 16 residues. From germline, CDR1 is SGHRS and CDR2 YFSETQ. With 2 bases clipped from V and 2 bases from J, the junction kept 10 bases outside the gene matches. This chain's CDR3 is CASSFSIGLGAYEQYF. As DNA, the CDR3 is TGCGCCAGCAGCTTTTCTATAGGACTAGGAGCCTACGAGCAGTACTTC.

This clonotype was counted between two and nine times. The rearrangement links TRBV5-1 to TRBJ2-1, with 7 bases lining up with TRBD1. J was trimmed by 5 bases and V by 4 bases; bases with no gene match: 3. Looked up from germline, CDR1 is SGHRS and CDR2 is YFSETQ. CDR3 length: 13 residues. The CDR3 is CASSTGQNNEQFF. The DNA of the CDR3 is TGCGCCAGCAGCACGGGACAGAACAATGAGCAGTTCTTC.

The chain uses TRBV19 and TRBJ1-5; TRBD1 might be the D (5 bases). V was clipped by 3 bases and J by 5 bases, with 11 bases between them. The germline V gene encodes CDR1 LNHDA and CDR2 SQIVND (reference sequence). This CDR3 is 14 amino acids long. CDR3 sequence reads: CASSMARVDQPQHF. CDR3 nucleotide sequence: TGTGCCAGTAGTATGGCCAGGGTCGATCAGCCCCAGCATTTT. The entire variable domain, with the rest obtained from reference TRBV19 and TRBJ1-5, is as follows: DGGITQSPKYLFRKEGQNVTLSCEQNLNHDAMYWYRQDPGQGLRLIYYSQIVNDFQKGDIAEGYSVSREKKESFPLTVTSAQKNPTAFYLCASSMARVDQPQHFGDGTRLSIL.

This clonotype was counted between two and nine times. DNA of the CDR3: TGTGCCAGCAGCGTAGAGGGGTGGAGCACAGATACGCAGTATTTT. The encoded protein is CASSVEGWSTDTQYF. The chain uses TRBV9 and TRBJ2-3; D may be TRBD1 (5 bases). Deletions cut 0 bases from V and 0 bases from J, with 8 bases between. From germline, CDR1 is SGDLS and CDR2 YYNGEE. This CDR3 is built from 15 residues.

The CDR3 region has the DNA TGTGCCAGCAGCCTCAGGGCACGCGGGGGGGAGCTGTTTTTT. It translates to CASSLRARGGELFF. J is TRBJ2-2 and V is TRBV12-3 or TRBV12-4; D assignment may be TRBD1 or TRBD2 (5 bases each). The CDR3 covers 14 residues. V lost 6 bases to trimming and J lost 8 bases, with 16 bases between them.

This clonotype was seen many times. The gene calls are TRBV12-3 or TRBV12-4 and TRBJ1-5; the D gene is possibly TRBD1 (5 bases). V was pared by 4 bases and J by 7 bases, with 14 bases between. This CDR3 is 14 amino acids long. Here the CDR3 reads CASSSGTTIQPQHF. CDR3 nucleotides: TGTGCCAGCAGTTCCGGGACGACGATCCAGCCCCAGCATTTT.

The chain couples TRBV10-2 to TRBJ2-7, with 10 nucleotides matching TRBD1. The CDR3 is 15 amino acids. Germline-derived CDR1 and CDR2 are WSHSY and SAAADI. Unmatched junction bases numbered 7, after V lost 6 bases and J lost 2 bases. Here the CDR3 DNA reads TGCGCCAGCAGGAGACTGACAGGGGGCCCCTACGAGCAGTACTTC. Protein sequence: CASRRLTGGPYEQYF.

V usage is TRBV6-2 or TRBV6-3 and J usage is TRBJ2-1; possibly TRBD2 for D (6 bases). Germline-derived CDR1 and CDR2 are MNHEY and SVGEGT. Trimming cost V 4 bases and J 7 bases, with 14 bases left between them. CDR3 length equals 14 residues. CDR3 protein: CASSSGFSGNEQFF. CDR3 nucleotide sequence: TGTGCCAGCAGTTCGGGTTTTAGCGGTAATGAGCAGTTCTTC.

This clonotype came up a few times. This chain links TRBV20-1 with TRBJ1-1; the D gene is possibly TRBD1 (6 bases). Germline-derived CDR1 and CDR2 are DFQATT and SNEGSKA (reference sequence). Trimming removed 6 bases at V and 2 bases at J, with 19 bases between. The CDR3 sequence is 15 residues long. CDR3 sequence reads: CSAKEDSLLNTEAFF. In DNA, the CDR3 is TGCAGTGCAAAGGAGGACAGCCTACTAAACACTGAAGCTTTCTTT.

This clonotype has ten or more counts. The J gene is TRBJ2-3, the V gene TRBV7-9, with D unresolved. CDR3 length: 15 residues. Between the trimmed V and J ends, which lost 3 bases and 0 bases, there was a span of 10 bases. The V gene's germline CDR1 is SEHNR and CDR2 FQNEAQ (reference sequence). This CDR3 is CASSFRVSSTDTQYF. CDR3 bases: TGTGCCAGCAGCTTCCGGGTATCTAGCACAGATACGCAGTATTTT.

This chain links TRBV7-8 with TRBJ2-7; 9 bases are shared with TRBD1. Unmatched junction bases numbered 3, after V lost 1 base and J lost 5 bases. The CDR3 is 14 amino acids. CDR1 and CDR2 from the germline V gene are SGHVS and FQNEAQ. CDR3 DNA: TGTGCCAGCAGCTTAGACAGGGGGCCCGACGAGCAGTACTTC. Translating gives CASSLDRGPDEQYF. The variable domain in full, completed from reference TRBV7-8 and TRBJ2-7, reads GAGVSQSPRYKVAKRGQDVALRCDPISGHVSLFWYQQALGQGPEFLTYFQNEAQLDKSGLPSDRFFAERPEGSVSTLKIQRTQQEDSAVYLCASSLDRGPDEQYFGPGTRLTVT.

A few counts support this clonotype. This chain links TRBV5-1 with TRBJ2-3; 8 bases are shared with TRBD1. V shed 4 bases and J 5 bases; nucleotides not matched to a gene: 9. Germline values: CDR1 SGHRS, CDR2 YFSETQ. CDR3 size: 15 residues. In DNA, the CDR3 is TGCGCCAGCAGCAAACGGACAGGGACCCTAGATACGCAGTATTTT. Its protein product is CASSKRTGTLDTQYF.

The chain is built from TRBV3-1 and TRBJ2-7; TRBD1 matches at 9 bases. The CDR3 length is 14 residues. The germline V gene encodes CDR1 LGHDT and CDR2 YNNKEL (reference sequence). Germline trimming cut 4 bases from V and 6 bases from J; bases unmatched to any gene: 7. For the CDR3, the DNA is TGTGCCAGCAGCCCTTGGGACAGGGTGCCCGAGCAGTACTTC. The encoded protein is CASSPWDRVPEQYF.